A selection of T cell receptor beta chains follows, all from one sample in a study of CD8+ T cells in alopecia areata. Some clones are missing from TCRdb's copy, which holds only in-frame ones; the method was immunoSEQ multiplex PCR. Among more than 90,000 clones listed, about 60% were seen once. The sequencing used CD8+ T cells sorted from blood, collected at week 24, from a patient treated with tofacitinib. Source of these receptors: a human donor with alopecia areata. CDR3s include the opening cysteine and the closing phenylalanine or tryptophan. D genes are given only for firm matches. Some rows mark clone size as missing; the rest say once, few, many or name a class of expanded clone.

size	D	V	J	DNA	CDR3
-	TRBD1	TRBV10-3	TRBJ2-5	TGTGCCACCGCCAGCCGACAGGGACCCCCCCAAGAGACCCAGTACTTC	CATASRQGPPQETQYF
-	-	TRBV4-1	TRBJ1-2	TGCGCCAGCAGCCAAGAGAACCCTAGGCACTATGGCTACACCTTC	CASSQENPRHYGYTF
few	-	TRBV27	TRBJ1-1	TGTGCCAGCAGTTCGGGACCGGGACCTGAAGCTTTCTTT	CASSSGPGPEAFF
-	-	TRBV30	TRBJ1-3	TGTGCCTGGAGTGTGGAGACCTCCGGATACTCTGGAAACACCATATATTTT	CAWSVETSGYSGNTIYF
-	TRBD2	TRBV6-6	TRBJ2-1	TGTGCCAGCAGTTCGGTTGGACTAGCCGAGAATGAGCAGTTCTTC	CASSSVGLAENEQFF
few	-	TRBV5-6	TRBJ2-7	TGTGCCAGCAGCATAGGGGCAAACTACGAGCAGTACTTC	CASSIGANYEQYF
-	-	TRBV7-2	TRBJ2-7	TGTGCCAGCAGCTTAAAGGGAACGGTTGGGGAATACTACGAGCAGTACTTC	CASSLKGTVGEYYEQYF
-	TRBD2	TRBV5-6	TRBJ2-1	TGTGCCAGCAGCTTGGACCTAGCGGGGGGGCCGCGATATGAGCAGTTCTTC	CASSLDLAGGPRYEQFF
-	-	TRBV10-2	TRBJ2-3	TGCGCCAGCACTGCCCCAGCGGCGACGCAGTATTTT	CASTAPAATQYF
few	-	TRBV29-1	TRBJ1-1	TGCAGCGTTGGGGGGGGCACAATGAACACTGAAGCTTTCTTT	CSVGGGTMNTEAFF
-	-	TRBV2	TRBJ1-6	TGTGCCAGCAGGGGGGAGAACCTTGCCTATAATCCACCCCTCCACTTT	CASRGENLAYNPPLHF
-	-	TRBV29-1	TRBJ1-5	TGCAGCGCTGGGGACTCCCACGCAGATCAGCCCCAGCATTTT	CSAGDSHADQPQHF
-	-	TRBV27	TRBJ1-1	TGTGCCAGCAAGGACACCAAGAACACTGAAGCTTTCTTT	CASKDTKNTEAFF
-	-	TRBV29-1	TRBJ1-2	TGCAGCGCCATGAGTATAGGAGGCTACACCTTC	CSAMSIGGYTF
-	-	TRBV27	TRBJ1-2	TGTGCCAGCAGCTACGGATTGAACTATGGCTACACCTTC	CASSYGLNYGYTF
-	-	TRBV5-6	TRBJ2-1	TGTGCCAGCAGCTTGGGGAACCAGGGGTACTACAATGAGCAGTTCTTC	CASSLGNQGYYNEQFF
-	TRBD1	TRBV6-5	TRBJ1-2	TGTGCCAGCAGTTACCTGGACAGGAACTATGGCTACACCTTC	CASSYLDRNYGYTF
-	-	TRBV30	TRBJ1-5	TGTGCCTGGAGTGTTCAGGGCCATCAGCCCCAGCATTTT	CAWSVQGHQPQHF
many	-	TRBV19	TRBJ1-1	TGTGCCAGTAGTATCAGTGGAAGAACTGAAGCTTTCTTT	CASSISGRTEAFF
-	-	TRBV15	TRBJ2-2	TGTGCCACCAGCAGAGATCGGGGACCCGGGGAGCTGTTTTTT	CATSRDRGPGELFF
few	-	TRBV19	TRBJ2-2	TGTGCCAGTAGTATTCTGGATCGCACCGGGGAGCTGTTTTTT	CASSILDRTGELFF
-	-	TRBV29-1	TRBJ2-7	TGCAGCGTTGGGGCAGAGTACGAGCAGTACTTC	CSVGAEYEQYF
-	TRBD2	TRBV6-4	TRBJ2-2	TGTGCCAGCAGCTCTAGCGGGGGGTCCGGGGAGCTGTTTTTT	CASSSSGGSGELFF
-	TRBD1	TRBV4-1	TRBJ1-5	TGCGCCAGCAGTGGGACAGAGAATCAGCCCCAGCATTTT	CASSGTENQPQHF
-	-	TRBV30	TRBJ1-5	TGTGCCGTCGGGGAAGGACAGCCCCAGCATTTT	CAVGEGQPQHF
-	-	TRBV21-1	TRBJ1-5	TGTGCCAGCAACGAAAAGAAGAGTCAGCCCCAGCATTTT	CASNEKKSQPQHF
once	-	TRBV27	TRBJ2-5	TGTGCCAGCAGTTCATACCTTTCGGGGGGACAGCAAGAGACCCAGTACTTC	CASSSYLSGGQQETQYF
-	TRBD2	TRBV30	TRBJ2-1	TGTGCCTGGAGTGTACGGGCTAGCGGGGGTCTTTACAATGAGCAGTTCTTC	CAWSVRASGGLYNEQFF